What follows is one T cell receptor (beta chain) and its context. No antigen is known for it. Template-switch reactions added UMIs with a 6-nucleotide sample barcode. From the 5' RACE reads, TCRdb lists one entry per CDR3 protein and no DNA. The sample table includes fewer than 550,000 distinct CDR3 sequences. This sample stems from a study of monozygotic twins with inflammatory bowel disease. Findings and caveats of the study: By inverse Simpson index, TCRbeta diversity was lower in IBD patients than in healthy co-twins. T cell subtypes were not distinguishable in this analysis.

The CDR3 consists of 14 residues. Germline loops: CDR1 MDHEN, CDR2 SYDVKM. No T cells were sorted before total RNA was taken from whole blood. The V call is TRBV28, the J call TRBJ1-1; no DNA is available, so the TRBD1 call from TCRdb remains unchecked. Sequences were obtained from blood. This TCR was sampled from a human donor with ulcerative colitis or Crohn's disease, or a healthy co-twin of an affected twin (not recorded which). CDR3 sequence: CASSLSWGVSEAFF.